Listed here are 19 T cell receptor beta chains from one sample, sequenced in a study of regulatory T cells in long-lasting Graves disease. TCR beta libraries were built with iRepertoire HTBI primers and Arm-PCR of CDR3 regions. TCRdb re-called the multiplex PCR reads through MiXCR, storing one row per CDR3 protein. The table records about 530,000 distinct CDR3 sequences, more than 15% of them present only once. Time point defined: newly diagnosed GD, antithyroid drugs for less than 3 months. With RNA extracted from PBMCs as input, the TCR library was made. The data also belong to a second study, concerning T cells in Graves' hyperthyroidism and ophthalmopathy.

Material: peripheral blood mononuclear cells (PBMCs), obtained at new diagnosis, from a patient treated with antithyroid drugs. These receptors all stem from a woman aged 40-60 years with Graves disease.

This clonotype was seen a single time. The chain links TRBV19 to TRBJ2-1; D is perhaps TRBD2 (6 bases). CDR1 LNHDA and CDR2 SQIVND come from the germline V gene (reference sequence). This CDR3 has 15 amino acids. Trimming took 3 bases from V and 4 from J, leaving 13 bases between them. The CDR3 region has the DNA TGTGCCAGTAGTATCGGGGGAAGGGGATACAATGAGCAGTTCTTC. It is translated as CASSIGGRGYNEQFF.

This chain links TRBV6-2 or TRBV6-3 with TRBJ2-1; D not resolved. In germline, CDR1 is MNHEY, CDR2 SVGEGT. This CDR3 is 15 amino acids long. Trimming shortened V by 2 bases and J by 8 bases, and 16 bases separated the two germline ends. CDR3 residues: CASSYRGGSGDEQFF. In nucleotides, the CDR3 is TGTGCCAGCAGTTACCGAGGCGGCTCGGGTGATGAGCAGTTCTTC.

There are many counts of this clonotype. This chain links TRBV12-5 with TRBJ1-1; D remains ambiguous. Trimming removed 0 bases from V and 4 bases from J, with 6 bases in between. Germline V CDR1 and CDR2: LGHNT, FRNRAP. This CDR3 has 13 residues. CDR3 loop: CASGLVRGTEAFF. CDR3 DNA sequence: TGTGCTAGTGGTTTGGTACGTGGCACTGAAGCTTTCTTT.

This clonotype was observed many times. This chain uses TRBV11-2 with TRBJ2-7; D is perhaps TRBD1 (6 bases). Per germline, CDR1 SGHAT and CDR2 FQNNGV. This CDR3 is 14 amino acids long. Trimming stripped 8 bases from V and 3 bases from J, with 17 bases between. The CDR3 loop is CASGMGTRNYEQYF. The CDR3 DNA reads as TGTGCCAGCGGCATGGGGACAAGGAACTACGAGCAGTACTTC.

This clonotype was observed at least ten times. The chain carries TRBV3-1 and TRBJ2-3, with D unclear. V lost 10 bases to trimming and J lost 2 bases, with 16 bases between them. The length of the CDR3 is 14 residues. The germline V gene has CDR1 LGHDT and CDR2 YNNKEL (reference sequence). The CDR3 region has the DNA TGTGCCATAGCCTCGGGCCCTTCCACAGATACGCAGTATTTT. Amino acid sequence: CAIASGPSTDTQYF.

There are a few counts of this clonotype. The chain links TRBV27 to TRBJ1-5; 10 bases match TRBD1. This CDR3 has 16 residues. Germline lookup yields CDR1 MNHEY and CDR2 SMNVEV (reference sequence). V trimming: 5 bases; J trimming: 3 bases; junction bases outside the gene matches: 7. The CDR3 coding sequence is TGTGCCAGCAGTCCCCTGACAGGGGGCTACAATCAGCCCCAGCATTTT. It specifies CASSPLTGGYNQPQHF.

This chain joins TRBV24-1 and TRBJ1-6, with D tentatively TRBD1 (5 bases). Germline CDR1 reads KGHDR; CDR2 reads SFDVKD. V lost 2 bases and J 0 bases, leaving 13 bases between the germline ends. CDR3 length: 18 amino acids. As DNA, the CDR3 is TGTGCCACCAGTGATTCGGTGGAGGGGAGCTCCTATAATTCACCCCTCCACTTT. This gives the protein CATSDSVEGSSYNSPLHF.

In this sample, this clonotype turned up many times. The V gene is TRBV5-1, the J gene TRBJ2-7; 7 bases are shared with TRBD2. This CDR3 is built from 15 residues. Trimming at V came to 4 bases and at J to 2 bases, leaving 9 bases not matched to a gene. Germline V gene data show CDR1 as SGHRS and CDR2 as YFSETQ. The CDR3 loop is CASSPSVGGTYEQYF. The DNA of the CDR3 is TGCGCCAGCAGCCCATCCGTGGGGGGGACCTACGAGCAGTACTTC.

This clonotype showed up just a few times. This chain uses TRBV5-1 with TRBJ2-2; D gene ambiguous. This CDR3 contains 14 residues. Germline CDR1 reads SGHRS; CDR2 reads YFSETQ. V dropped 4 bases and J dropped 5 bases, with 12 bases sitting between them. The CDR3 region is CASSPSPGTGELFF. The CDR3 coding sequence is TGCGCCAGCAGCCCTTCGCCAGGAACCGGGGAGCTGTTTTTT.

V gene TRBV20-1 combines with J gene TRBJ2-7, with TRBD1 identical over 7 bases. Germline loops: CDR1 DFQATT, CDR2 SNEGSKA (reference sequence). V lost 7 bases, J lost 3 bases, and 12 bases stayed unmatched. The CDR3 is made up of 14 amino acids. The CDR3 DNA reads as TGCAGTGTTGCCGGGACAGCGGCTTTCTACGAGCAGTACTTC. Encoded protein: CSVAGTAAFYEQYF.

There are a few counts of this clonotype. V usage is TRBV9 and J usage is TRBJ1-2; D perhaps matches TRBD1 (6 bases). Germline-derived CDR1 and CDR2 are SGDLS and YYNGEE. The V end was cut by 3 bases, the J end by 3 bases, with 12 bases between. This CDR3 is 14 amino acids long. The DNA for the CDR3 is TGTGCCAGCAGCGAGGGGGGAGGGGACTATGGCTACACCTTC. Translating it yields CASSEGGGDYGYTF.

This clonotype was observed many times. V usage is TRBV6-5 and J usage is TRBJ2-5; 9 positions match TRBD2. With 2 bases clipped from V and 1 base from J, the junction kept 2 bases outside the gene matches. This CDR3 contains 15 residues. Germline CDR1 reads MNHEY; CDR2 reads SVGAGI. The CDR3, as DNA: TGTGCCAGCAGTTACGGCGGGGGGGTCCAAGAGACCCAGTACTTC. The encoded protein is CASSYGGGVQETQYF.

Many counts were recorded for this clonotype. This rearrangement joins TRBV20-1 to TRBJ2-1; 16 bases are shared with TRBD2. V shed 5 bases and J 0 bases; nucleotides not matched to a gene: 4. This CDR3 region has 17 residues. The germline CDR1 and CDR2 sequences are DFQATT and SNEGSKA (reference sequence). CDR3 region: CSAPGLAGGPSYNEQFF. DNA of the CDR3: TGCAGTGCTCCGGGACTAGCGGGGGGGCCCTCCTACAATGAGCAGTTCTTC.

CDR3 in DNA: TGTGCCAGCAGCTTAGTCCCGCCTTCGCGGGGGGTAGGGGAGCAGTTCTTC. Translation gives CASSLVPPSRGVGEQFF. This chain uses TRBV7-6 with TRBJ2-1; 8 nucleotides match TRBD2. CDR3 length: 17 amino acids. Trimming at V came to 1 base and at J to 10 bases, leaving 15 bases not matched to a gene. Germline loops: CDR1 SGHVS, CDR2 FNYEAQ.

This clonotype has a handful of counts. The genes are TRBV6-2 or TRBV6-3 and TRBJ2-3, with 9 bases identical to TRBD2. The CDR3 has 16 residues. Losses at the gene ends were 10 bases for V and 2 bases for J; bases not matched to a gene: 13. Germline V gene lookup returns CDR1 MNHEY and CDR2 SVGEGT. The CDR3 loop is CATSIQRGAYTDTQYF. The CDR3 region has the DNA TGTGCCACCTCTATCCAGCGGGGGGCCTACACAGATACGCAGTATTTT.

This clonotype was counted at least ten times. This chain joins TRBV28 and TRBJ2-7; tentatively, D is TRBD2 (7 bases). V gave up 2 bases and J gave up 1 base, with 12 bases separating them. Germline V gene data show CDR1 as MDHEN and CDR2 as SYDVKM. The CDR3 totals 15 residues. The CDR3 spells CASSLGGDKSYEQYF. DNA for the CDR3: TGTGCCAGCAGTTTAGGGGGGGACAAATCCTACGAGCAGTACTTC.

V and J are TRBV5-1 and TRBJ2-4; maybe TRBD2 (6 bases). Germline V gives CDR1 SGHRS, CDR2 YFSETQ. This CDR3 contains 14 residues. Trimming left V 2 bases short and J 9 bases short, with 15 bases between. In nucleotides, the CDR3 is TGCGCCAGCAGCTTATTTTTGGGGGGAAGCATTCAGTACTTC. It is translated as CASSLFLGGSIQYF. Using reference TRBV5-1 and TRBJ2-4 for the parts outside the CDR3, the full variable domain is KAGVTQTPRYLIKTRGQQVTLSCSPISGHRSVSWYQQTPGQGLQFLFEYFSETQRNKGNFPGRFSGRQFSNSRSEMNVSTLELGDSALYLCASSLFLGGSIQYFGAGTRLSVL.

This clonotype has at least ten counts. This sequence joins TRBV20-1 and TRBJ2-7; D is ambiguous. V dropped 7 bases and J dropped 3 bases, with 16 bases sitting between them. Germline loops: CDR1 DFQATT, CDR2 SNEGSKA (reference sequence). This CDR3 has 13 residues. The chain's CDR3 is CSVKHGPDYEQYF. The CDR3 DNA reads as TGCAGTGTCAAGCATGGGCCTGACTACGAGCAGTACTTC.

This chain uses TRBV12-3 or TRBV12-4 with TRBJ1-2, with 7 bases identical to TRBD1. Trimming at V came to 5 bases and at J to 8 bases, leaving 11 bases not matched to a gene. The CDR3 sequence is 14 residues long. The CDR3 protein is CASSPTGAGEGYTF. The CDR3 bases are TGTGCCAGCAGTCCCACAGGGGCCGGGGAGGGCTACACCTTC.